This TCR beta chain is drawn from a study of blood T cell repertoires in COVID-19. In the study overall: Samples came from the United States, Italy and Spain, spanning acute and convalescent COVID-19. Sources were T cells, B-cell-depleted T cells, or PBMCs; the material itself was cDNA or gDNA.

Germline loops: CDR1 LNHDA, CDR2 SQIVND (reference sequence). This CDR3 contains 14 residues. With 5 bases removed from V and 2 bases from J, the gap between germline ends came to 12 bases. In the authors' methods: By means of reference gene primer amplification, nucleated cell counts were estimated. Sequenced by immunoSEQ multiplex PCR; TCRdb stores in-frame clones only, minus some. Clone size and V and J calls were adopted from that table, with D and trimming inferred from the DNA. The repertoire holds some 390,000 clones, around 90% seen once, with around 3% in the top ten. The sample comprised peripheral blood. This TCR was sampled from a human donor in a cohort sampled during active COVID-19. The chain carries TRBV19 and TRBJ1-2; D is possibly TRBD1 (6 bases). CDR3 in amino acids: CASSYRELNYGYTF. The CDR3 nucleotides read TGTGCCAGTAGTTACAGGGAACTAAACTATGGCTACACCTTC.